Presented here are 29 T cell receptor beta chains from one specimen sequenced in a study of graft-versus-host responses after intestinal transplantation. Here immunoSEQ multiplex PCR was the method, and the copy in TCRdb shows in-frame clones only, minus some. This table has roughly 10,000 clones, approximately 94% appearing once. Sample: PBMCs, taken 8 days after intestinal transplant. The source is a human patient who received an intestinal transplant, so some T cells may come from the graft donor.

The rearrangement uses TRBV5-8 and TRBJ1-5, with D perhaps matching TRBD1 (5 bases). This CDR3 has 13 amino acids. V dropped 4 bases and J dropped 5 bases, with 10 bases sitting between them. CDR1 is SGHTS, CDR2 YDEGEE, per germline. The CDR3 region has the DNA TGTGCCAGCAGCCCGGGGACGCATCAGCCCCAGCATTTT. It specifies CASSPGTHQPQHF.

The gene calls are TRBV10-3 and TRBJ1-4, with D perhaps TRBD1 (5 bases). This CDR3 spans 15 amino acids. With 4 bases removed from V and 1 base from J, the gap between germline ends came to 10 bases. Germline lookup yields CDR1 ENHRY and CDR2 SYGVKD. This CDR3 reads CAISAVGGTNEKLFF. The CDR3 DNA reads TGTGCCATCAGTGCTGTCGGGGGAACTAATGAAAAACTGTTTTTT.

The chain employs TRBV11-2 and TRBJ1-4; 8 bases align to TRBD1. Germline loops: CDR1 SGHAT, CDR2 FQNNGV. CDR3 length equals 15 residues. The trim removed 1 base at V and 8 bases at J, leaving 6 bases unmatched. The CDR3 bases are TGTGCCAGCAGCTTAGGGGCAGGGGGCGGGGAAAAACTGTTTTTT. Its protein product is CASSLGAGGGEKLFF.

This rearrangement joins TRBV5-6 to TRBJ2-2; no clear D. The germline V gene has CDR1 SGHDT and CDR2 YYEEEE. V dropped 4 bases and J dropped 1 base, with 8 bases sitting between them. The CDR3 sequence is 14 residues long. CDR3 sequence: CASSLSMNTGELFF. Written as DNA, the CDR3 is TGTGCCAGCAGCCTAAGTATGAACACCGGGGAGCTGTTTTTT.

The chain couples TRBV10-1 to TRBJ2-3; D gene uncertain. Trimming cost V 6 bases and J 9 bases, with 16 bases left between them. This CDR3 has 13 amino acids. Germline CDR1 and CDR2: WNHNN and SYGVQD (reference sequence). The CDR3 nucleotides read TGCGCCAGCAGCTCGACTCCCGACCAGACGCAGTATTTT. Residues: CASSSTPDQTQYF.

This chain's CDR3 is CASSTYNEQFF. CDR3 nucleotides: TGTGCCAGTAGCACCTACAATGAGCAGTTCTTC. This chain joins TRBV28 and TRBJ2-1; D call uncertain. In germline, CDR1 is MDHEN, CDR2 SYDVKM. Trimming left V 9 bases short and J 2 bases short, with 5 bases between. The CDR3 runs 11 residues. The complete variable domain, with remaining parts taken from reference TRBV28 and TRBJ2-1, reads DVKVTQSSRYLVKRTGEKVFLECVQDMDHENMFWYRQDPGLGLRLIYFSYDVKMKEKGDIPEGYSVSREKKERFSLILESASTNQTSMYLCASSTYNEQFFGPGTRLTVL.

The sample holds a few counts of this clone. Here the CDR3 reads CASRTQFTGELFF. Here the CDR3 DNA reads TGTGCCAGCAGAACCCAGTTCACCGGGGAGCTGTTTTTT. V gene TRBV6-1 combines with J gene TRBJ2-2; the D is unclear. Germline values: CDR1 MNHNS, CDR2 SASEGT. The V end was cut by 6 bases, the J end by 4 bases, with 9 bases between. CDR3 length equals 13 residues.

In this sample, this clone turned up once. CDR3 sequence: CASSPTRGSEQFF. The CDR3 nucleotides are TGTGCCAGCAGTCCCACGCGGGGAAGTGAGCAGTTCTTC. The chain joins TRBV6-5 to TRBJ2-1, with a weak D call TRBD2 (6 bases). The CDR3 runs 13 residues. Trimming stripped 5 bases from V and 9 bases from J, with 14 bases between. The V gene's germline CDR1 is MNHEY and CDR2 SVGAGI.

The CDR3 region is CASSPPSIVRKTYGYTF. Here the CDR3 DNA reads TGTGCCAGCAGCCCGCCTTCGATCGTTAGAAAGACCTATGGCTACACCTTC. The chain has TRBV16 and TRBJ1-2; D is unclear. Trimming cost V 4 bases and J 4 bases, with 22 bases left between them. This CDR3 is 17 amino acids long. CDR1 KGHSY and CDR2 FQNENV come from the germline V gene.

On this clone: Additional DNA sequences in this sample encode the identical CDR3. The gene calls are TRBV7-9 and TRBJ1-5, with D hard to call. Trimming removed 1 base at V and 2 bases at J, with 0 bases between. The germline CDR1 and CDR2 sequences are SEHNR and FQNEAQ (reference sequence). The CDR3 length is 12 residues. This CDR3 is CASSLGNQPQHF. The CDR3, as DNA: TGTGCCAGCAGCTTAGGCAATCAGCCCCAGCATTTT.

The V gene is TRBV27, the J gene TRBJ2-7; D tentatively reads TRBD1 or TRBD2 (5 bases each). Trimming pared 6 bases from V and 2 bases from J, leaving 20 bases between. Germline CDR1 MNHEY, CDR2 SMNVEV (reference sequence). The CDR3 totals 16 residues. CDR3 DNA sequence: TGTGCCAGCAGCTCGGGGTGGGGCGAAAGAGCCTACGAGCAGTACTTC. Translated: CASSSGWGERAYEQYF.

The rearrangement joins TRBV2 to TRBJ2-6; D is unclear. The CDR3 consists of 18 residues. The V and J ends lost 4 bases and 2 bases respectively, with 18 bases between them. Germline V lookup: CDR1 SNHLY, CDR2 FYNNEI. CDR3 sequence (DNA): TGTGCCAGCAGTGTAACCCGCAACAGACCAACTGGGGCCAACGTCCTGACTTTC. It encodes CASSVTRNRPTGANVLTF.

The chain recombines TRBV7-9 with TRBJ2-5; D unresolved. Trimming took off 1 base at V and 2 bases at J, with 11 bases between the two ends. This CDR3 contains 15 residues. Germline loops: CDR1 SEHNR, CDR2 FQNEAQ (reference sequence). CDR3 DNA sequence: TGTGCCAGCAGCTTAGGGGTTACCTCTCAAGAGACCCAGTACTTC. Translated: CASSLGVTSQETQYF.

The CDR3 reads CASSQDREGLSADTQYF. In DNA form, the CDR3 reads TGCGCCAGCAGCCAAGATCGCGAGGGCTTGAGCGCAGATACGCAGTATTTT. This rearrangement joins TRBV4-1 to TRBJ2-3, with D tentatively TRBD2 (5 bases). Per the germline V gene, CDR1 is MGHRA and CDR2 is YSYEKL. The CDR3 covers 17 residues. V was cut by 0 bases and J by 4 bases, with 17 bases left in between.

The chain employs TRBV19 and TRBJ1-2; D possibly corresponds to TRBD1 (5 bases). The CDR3 has 15 residues. Germline V gene sequence: CDR1 LNHDA, CDR2 SQIVND (reference sequence). Trimming removed 5 bases from V and 3 bases from J, with 16 bases in between. CDR3 DNA: TGTGCCAGTAGTCCCCTGTGGGGGACGGACTATGGCTACACCTTC. This gives the protein CASSPLWGTDYGYTF.

The chain links TRBV4-1 to TRBJ2-7, with 8 bases aligning to TRBD2. Germline V gene lookup returns CDR1 MGHRA and CDR2 YSYEKL. The V segment lost 1 base and the J segment 5 bases; nucleotides outside the gene matches: 7. CDR3 length: 15 amino acids. The CDR3 DNA reads as TGCGCCAGCAGCCAAGCTGGACGGGGGGGCGACGAGCAGTACTTC. It specifies CASSQAGRGGDEQYF.

This clone was observed once. The rearrangement uses TRBV11-2 and TRBJ2-3, with TRBD2 identical over 9 bases. The V segment lost 6 bases and the J segment 1 base; nucleotides outside the gene matches: 2. Germline V lookup: CDR1 SGHAT, CDR2 FQNNGV. This CDR3 contains 14 residues. The CDR3, as DNA: TGTGCCAGCAGAGGCGGGAGGGGCACAGATACGCAGTATTTT. Protein product: CASRGGRGTDTQYF.

The chain is built from TRBV27 and TRBJ2-7; 9 nucleotides align to TRBD1. The CDR3 loop spans 14 amino acids. V trimming: 4 bases; J trimming: 4 bases; junction bases outside the gene matches: 5. CDR1 is MNHEY and CDR2 is SMNVEV in the germline V gene (reference sequence). CDR3 sequence: CASSWGQGGYEQYF. DNA of the CDR3: TGTGCCAGCAGTTGGGGACAGGGCGGTTACGAGCAGTACTTC.

This sequence joins TRBV7-9 and TRBJ2-2, with D tentatively TRBD1 (5 bases). Trimming cost V 11 bases and J 10 bases, with 29 bases left between them. CDR1 is SEHNR, CDR2 FQNEAQ, per germline (reference sequence). The CDR3 has 16 residues. The CDR3 sequence is CAGTRAGWYGPAELFF. The DNA for the CDR3 is TGTGCCGGAACCAGGGCAGGATGGTACGGACCGGCGGAGCTGTTTTTT.

The CDR3 reads CASSLGRSTEAFF. The DNA for the CDR3 is TGTGCCAGCAGTTTAGGCAGATCCACTGAAGCTTTCTTT. The chain recombines TRBV28 with TRBJ1-1, with D hard to call. CDR1 MDHEN and CDR2 SYDVKM come from the germline V gene. The CDR3 consists of 13 residues. Trimming left V 2 bases short and J 4 bases short, with 8 bases between.

The CDR3 spells CASKYQGAYYGYTF. In DNA form, the CDR3 reads TGTGCCAGCAAGTATCAGGGGGCCTACTATGGCTACACCTTC. The chain recombines TRBV27 with TRBJ1-2; 8 positions match TRBD1. The CDR3 is 14 residues long. Germline V gene sequence: CDR1 MNHEY, CDR2 SMNVEV (reference sequence). Germline trimming cut 7 bases from V and 3 bases from J; bases unmatched to any gene: 7.

V gene TRBV6-5 combines with J gene TRBJ2-5; D may be TRBD2 (6 bases). The better agreement between TRBJ2-7 and the DNA end casts doubt on the J call. Germline V CDR1 and CDR2: MNHEY, SVGAGI. CDR3 size: 14 residues. The DNA of the CDR3 is TGTGCCAGCAGTTCGGAGGGTCCCTCCTACGAGCAGTACTTC. Amino acids: CASSSEGPSYEQYF.

Here the CDR3 DNA reads TGTGCCAGCAGCTCTATGACAGGGGCTAACTATGGCTACACCTTC. Its translation: CASSSMTGANYGYTF. V gene TRBV5-5 combines with J gene TRBJ1-2; TRBD1 matches 8 bases. The trim removed 3 bases at V and 0 bases at J, leaving 4 bases unmatched. The CDR3 is 15 amino acids. Germline CDR1 is SGHKS and CDR2 is YYEKEE (reference sequence).

CDR3: CASSQGDRVTWEQYF. CDR3 nucleotides: TGCGCCAGCAGCCAAGGGGACAGGGTGACTTGGGAGCAGTACTTC. This sequence joins TRBV4-3 and TRBJ2-7; TRBD1 aligns across 9 bases. V shed 1 base, J shed 7 bases, and the junction held 8 bases outside the gene matches. The CDR3 totals 15 residues. Per the germline V gene, CDR1 is LGHNA and CDR2 is YSLEER.

V gene TRBV6-5 combines with J gene TRBJ2-7; D perhaps matches TRBD2 (5 bases). Deletions cut 0 bases from V and 6 bases from J, with 12 bases between. The length of the CDR3 is 14 residues. Looked up from germline, CDR1 is MNHEY and CDR2 is SVGAGI. The CDR3 coding sequence is TGTGCCAGCAGTTACTCAATGAGGGTAGGCGAGCAGTACTTC. Encoded protein: CASSYSMRVGEQYF.

V gene TRBV7-9 combines with J gene TRBJ2-5, with D maybe TRBD1 (5 bases). Germline V gene lookup returns CDR1 SEHNR and CDR2 FQNEAQ (reference sequence). Trimming took 1 base from V and 0 from J, leaving 9 bases between them. This CDR3 region has 15 residues. The CDR3 sequence: CASSLDLDNQETQYF. The DNA for the CDR3 is TGTGCCAGCAGCTTAGATTTGGACAACCAAGAGACCCAGTACTTC.

V usage is TRBV4-1 and J usage is TRBJ1-5; no firm D call. Trimming removed 0 bases from V and 5 bases from J, with 11 bases in between. The germline V gene encodes CDR1 MGHRA and CDR2 YSYEKL. The CDR3 runs 15 residues. CDR3 nucleotides: TGCGCCAGCAGCCAAGATATTACAGTCTATCAGCCCCAGCATTTT. It yields the protein CASSQDITVYQPQHF.

This clone has just a few counts. The rearrangement links TRBV10-3 to TRBJ2-2; TRBD1 matches 12 bases. With 10 bases clipped from V and 7 bases from J, the junction kept 7 bases outside the gene matches. The CDR3 totals 14 residues. The germline CDR1 and CDR2 sequences are ENHRY and SYGVKD. For the CDR3, the DNA is TGTGCCACCTGGGACAGGGGGCAGGGCGGGGAGCTGTTTTTT. Amino acid sequence: CATWDRGQGGELFF.

V and J are TRBV28 and TRBJ2-5; D is undetermined. The germline V and J ends were trimmed by 6 bases and 2 bases, with 7 bases remaining between them. This CDR3 is built from 12 residues. CDR1 is MDHEN and CDR2 is SYDVKM in the germline V gene. The CDR3 coding sequence is TGTGCCAGCAGGGGCAGTCAAGAGACCCAGTACTTC. It yields the protein CASRGSQETQYF.